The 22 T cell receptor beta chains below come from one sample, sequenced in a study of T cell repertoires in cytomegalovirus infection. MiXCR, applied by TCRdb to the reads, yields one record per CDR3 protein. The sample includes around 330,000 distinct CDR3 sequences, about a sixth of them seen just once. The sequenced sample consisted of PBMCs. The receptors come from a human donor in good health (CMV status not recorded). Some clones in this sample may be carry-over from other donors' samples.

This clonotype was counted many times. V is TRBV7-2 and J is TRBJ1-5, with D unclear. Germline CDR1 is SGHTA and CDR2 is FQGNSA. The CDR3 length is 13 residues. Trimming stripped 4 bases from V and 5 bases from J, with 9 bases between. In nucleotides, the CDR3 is TGTGCCAGCAGCTCAACGACGTATCAGCCCCAGCATTTT. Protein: CASSSTTYQPQHF.

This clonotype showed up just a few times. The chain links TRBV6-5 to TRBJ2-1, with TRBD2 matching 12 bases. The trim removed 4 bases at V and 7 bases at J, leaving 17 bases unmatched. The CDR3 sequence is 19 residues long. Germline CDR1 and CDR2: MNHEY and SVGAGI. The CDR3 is CASSLLFPGLAGIQNEQFF. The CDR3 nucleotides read TGTGCCAGCAGTTTACTATTCCCGGGACTAGCGGGTATCCAAAATGAGCAGTTCTTC.

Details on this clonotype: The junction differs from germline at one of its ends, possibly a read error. Here the CDR3 DNA reads TGTGCTAGCAGCATACAGGGGGGCGAGCAGTACTTC. This codes for CASSIQGGEQYF. The chain couples TRBV7-7 to TRBJ2-7; 8 nucleotides match TRBD1. Per germline, CDR1 SSHAT and CDR2 FNYEAQ (reference sequence). The CDR3 consists of 12 residues.

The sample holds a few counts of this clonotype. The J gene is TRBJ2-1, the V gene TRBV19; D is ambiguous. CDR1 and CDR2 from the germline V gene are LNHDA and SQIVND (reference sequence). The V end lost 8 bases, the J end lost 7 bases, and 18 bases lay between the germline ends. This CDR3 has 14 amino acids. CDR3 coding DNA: TGTGCCAGTTTCGGACGGGTTAAATGGAATGAGCAGTTCTTC. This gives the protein CASFGRVKWNEQFF.

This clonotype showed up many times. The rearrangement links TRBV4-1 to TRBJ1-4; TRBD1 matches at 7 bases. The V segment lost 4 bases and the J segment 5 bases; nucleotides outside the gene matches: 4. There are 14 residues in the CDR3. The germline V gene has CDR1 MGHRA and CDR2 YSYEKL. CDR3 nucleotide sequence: TGCGCCAGCAGCCGGTCGGGACAGAATGAAAAACTGTTTTTT. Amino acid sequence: CASSRSGQNEKLFF.

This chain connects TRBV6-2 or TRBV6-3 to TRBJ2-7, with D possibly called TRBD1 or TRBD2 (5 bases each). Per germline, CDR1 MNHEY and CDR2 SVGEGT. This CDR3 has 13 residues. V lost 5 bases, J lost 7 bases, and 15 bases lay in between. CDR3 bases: TGTGCCAGCAGTGTCCCGGACACGGGAGAGCAGTACTTC. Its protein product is CASSVPDTGEQYF.

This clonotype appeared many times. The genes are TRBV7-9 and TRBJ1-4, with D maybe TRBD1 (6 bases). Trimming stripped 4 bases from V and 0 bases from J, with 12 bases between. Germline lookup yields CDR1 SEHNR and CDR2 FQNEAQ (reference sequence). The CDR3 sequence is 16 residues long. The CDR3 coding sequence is TGTGCCAGCAGCTCCAGGGGCCCGGCAACTAATGAAAAACTGTTTTTT. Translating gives CASSSRGPATNEKLFF.

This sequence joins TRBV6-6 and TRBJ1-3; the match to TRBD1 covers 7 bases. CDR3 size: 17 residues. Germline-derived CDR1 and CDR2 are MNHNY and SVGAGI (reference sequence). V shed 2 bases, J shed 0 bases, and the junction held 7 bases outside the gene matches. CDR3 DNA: TGTGCCAGCAGTTACACCCCGGCAGGGGGCTCTGGAAACACCATATATTTT. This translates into CASSYTPAGGSGNTIYF.

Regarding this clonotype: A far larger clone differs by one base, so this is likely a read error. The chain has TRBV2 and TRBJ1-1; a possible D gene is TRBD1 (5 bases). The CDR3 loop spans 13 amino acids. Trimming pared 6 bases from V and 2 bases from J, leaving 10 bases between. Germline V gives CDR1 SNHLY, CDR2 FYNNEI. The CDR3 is CASRLDSNTEAFF. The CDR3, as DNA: TGTGCCAGCAGATTAGACAGTAACACTGAAGCTTTCTTT.

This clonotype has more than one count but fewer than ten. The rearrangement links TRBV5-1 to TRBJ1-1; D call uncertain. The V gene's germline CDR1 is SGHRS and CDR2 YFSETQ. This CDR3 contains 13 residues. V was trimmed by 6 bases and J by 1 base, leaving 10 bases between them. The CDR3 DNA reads TGCGCCAGCATGCCGACCGAGAACACTGAAGCTTTCTTT. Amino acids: CASMPTENTEAFF.

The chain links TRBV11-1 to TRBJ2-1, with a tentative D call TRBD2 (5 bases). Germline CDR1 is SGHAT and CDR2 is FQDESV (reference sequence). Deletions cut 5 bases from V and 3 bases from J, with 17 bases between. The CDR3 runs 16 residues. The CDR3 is CASSPLHGLDYNEQFF. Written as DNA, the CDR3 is TGTGCCAGCAGCCCACTACACGGACTGGACTACAATGAGCAGTTCTTC.

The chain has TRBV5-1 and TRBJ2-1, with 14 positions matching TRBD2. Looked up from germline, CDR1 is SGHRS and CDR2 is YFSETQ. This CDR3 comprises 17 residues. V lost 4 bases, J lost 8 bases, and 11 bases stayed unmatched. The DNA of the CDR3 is TGCGCCAGCAGCAACTACGGACTAGCGGGGGGTGTCGATGAGCAGTTCTTC. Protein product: CASSNYGLAGGVDEQFF.

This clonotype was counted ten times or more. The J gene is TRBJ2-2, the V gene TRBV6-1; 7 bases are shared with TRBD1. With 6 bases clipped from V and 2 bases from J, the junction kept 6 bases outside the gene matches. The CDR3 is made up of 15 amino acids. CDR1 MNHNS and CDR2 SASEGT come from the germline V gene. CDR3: CASRDQGVNTGELFF. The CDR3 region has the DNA TGTGCCAGCAGAGACCAGGGGGTAAACACCGGGGAGCTGTTTTTT.

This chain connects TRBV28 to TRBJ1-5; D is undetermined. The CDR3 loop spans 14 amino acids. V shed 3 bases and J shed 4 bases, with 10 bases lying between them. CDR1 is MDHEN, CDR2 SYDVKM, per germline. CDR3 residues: CASSLNSLNQPQHF. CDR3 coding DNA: TGTGCCAGCAGTTTGAACAGCCTTAATCAGCCCCAGCATTTT.

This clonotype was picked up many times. The CDR3 coding sequence is TGTGCCAGCAGCTCCCTGCGCTCTGGAAACACCATATATTTT. Translating gives CASSSLRSGNTIYF. The chain employs TRBV7-9 and TRBJ1-3; D gene ambiguous. V was pared by 4 bases and J by 0 bases, with 7 bases between. CDR3 length equals 14 residues. CDR1 and CDR2 from the germline V gene are SEHNR and FQNEAQ (reference sequence).

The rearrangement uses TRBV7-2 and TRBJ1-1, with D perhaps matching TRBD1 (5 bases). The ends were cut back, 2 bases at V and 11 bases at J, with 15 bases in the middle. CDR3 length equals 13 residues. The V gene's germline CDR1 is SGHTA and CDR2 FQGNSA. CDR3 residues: CASSLTGPGGAFF. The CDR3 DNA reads TGTGCCAGCAGCTTAACCGGCCCCGGGGGGGCTTTCTTT.

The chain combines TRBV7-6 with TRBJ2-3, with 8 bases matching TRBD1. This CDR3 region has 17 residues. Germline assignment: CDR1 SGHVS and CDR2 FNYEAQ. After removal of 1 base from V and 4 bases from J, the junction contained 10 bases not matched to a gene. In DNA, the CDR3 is TGTGCCAGCAGCTTAGGGCGGCAGGGGGCATGGGCAGATACGCAGTATTTT. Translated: CASSLGRQGAWADTQYF.

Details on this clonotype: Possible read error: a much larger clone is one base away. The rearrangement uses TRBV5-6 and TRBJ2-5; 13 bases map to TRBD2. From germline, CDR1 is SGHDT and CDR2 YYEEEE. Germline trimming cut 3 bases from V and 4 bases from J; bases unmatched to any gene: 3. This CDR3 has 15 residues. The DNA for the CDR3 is TGTGCCAGCAGCTCCGGGACTAGCGGGGCAGAGACCCAGTACTTC. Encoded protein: CASSSGTSGAETQYF. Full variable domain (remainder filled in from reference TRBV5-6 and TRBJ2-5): DAGVTQSPTHLIKTRGQQVTLRCSPKSGHDTVSWYQQALGQGPQFIFQYYEEEERQRGNFPDRFSGHQFPNYSSELNVNALLLGDSALYLCASSSGTSGAETQYFGPGTRLLVL.

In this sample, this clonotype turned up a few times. DNA of the CDR3: TGTGCCAGCAGCCCCCCGGGGGTGGGCACCGGGGAGCTGTTTTTT. Its protein is CASSPPGVGTGELFF. The rearrangement links TRBV5-6 to TRBJ2-2; a possible D gene is TRBD2 (6 bases). Germline values: CDR1 SGHDT, CDR2 YYEEEE. The length of the CDR3 is 15 residues. V was pared by 4 bases and J by 4 bases, with 14 bases between. Filled out from reference TRBV5-6 and TRBJ2-2, the complete variable domain reads DAGVTQSPTHLIKTRGQQVTLRCSPKSGHDTVSWYQQALGQGPQFIFQYYEEEERQRGNFPDRFSGHQFPNYSSELNVNALLLGDSALYLCASSPPGVGTGELFFGEGSRLTVL.

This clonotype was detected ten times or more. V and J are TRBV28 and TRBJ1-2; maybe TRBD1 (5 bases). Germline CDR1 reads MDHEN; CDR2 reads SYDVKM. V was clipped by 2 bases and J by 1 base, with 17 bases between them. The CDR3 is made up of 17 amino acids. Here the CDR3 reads CASSLPMGEIVNYGYTF. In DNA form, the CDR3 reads TGTGCCAGCAGTTTACCTATGGGGGAGATAGTTAACTATGGCTACACCTTC.

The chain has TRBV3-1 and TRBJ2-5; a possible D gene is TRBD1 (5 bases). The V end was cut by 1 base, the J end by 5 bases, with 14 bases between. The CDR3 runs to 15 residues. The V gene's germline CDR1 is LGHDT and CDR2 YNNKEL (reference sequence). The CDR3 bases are TGTGCCAGCAGCCAAGTGGCAGGGATGGTCGAGACCCAGTACTTC. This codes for CASSQVAGMVETQYF.

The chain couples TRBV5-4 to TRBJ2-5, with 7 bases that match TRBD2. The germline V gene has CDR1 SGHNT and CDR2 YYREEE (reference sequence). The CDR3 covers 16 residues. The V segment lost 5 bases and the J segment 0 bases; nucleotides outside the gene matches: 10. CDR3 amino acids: CASSPTSGAYQETQYF. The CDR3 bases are TGTGCCAGCAGTCCCACAAGCGGGGCTTACCAAGAGACCCAGTACTTC. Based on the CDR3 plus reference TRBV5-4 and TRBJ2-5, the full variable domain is ETGVTQSPTHLIKTRGQQVTLRCSSQSGHNTVSWYQQALGQGPQFIFQYYREEENGRGNFPPRFSGLQFPNYSSELNVNALELDDSALYLCASSPTSGAYQETQYFGPGTRLLVL.